This record covers a single TCR beta chain. Some clones are missing from TCRdb's copy, which holds only in-frame ones; the method was immunoSEQ multiplex PCR. Altogether about 76,000 clones are present, under 95% being singletons, with the ten largest covering about 0.94%. Time point described: peripheral blood 6 weeks after treatment start. Each patient's cancer was a locally advanced or metastatic urothelial carcinoma. The data stem from a study of PD-L1 blockade in urothelial cancer. This CDR3 spans 14 amino acids. V gave up 6 bases and J gave up 0 bases, with 9 bases separating them. The V gene's germline CDR1 is SGDLS and CDR2 YYNGEE.

The chain combines TRBV9 with TRBJ2-2, with unresolved D. The material was PBMCs, obtained around atezolizumab (anti-PD-L1) treatment. This TCR was recovered from a woman of 80 years or more with urothelial cancer. CDR3 region: CASTVNTNTGELFF. The DNA for the CDR3 is TGTGCCAGCACTGTGAACACGAACACCGGGGAGCTGTTTTTT.